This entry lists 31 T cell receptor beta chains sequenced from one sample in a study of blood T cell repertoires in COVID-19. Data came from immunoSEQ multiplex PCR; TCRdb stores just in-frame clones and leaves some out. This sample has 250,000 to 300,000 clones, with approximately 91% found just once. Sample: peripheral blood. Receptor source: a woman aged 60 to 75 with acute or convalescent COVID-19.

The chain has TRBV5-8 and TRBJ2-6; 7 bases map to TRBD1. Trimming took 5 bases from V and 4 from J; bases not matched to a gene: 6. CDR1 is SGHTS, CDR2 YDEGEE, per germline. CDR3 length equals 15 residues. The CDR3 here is CASRHRGKGANVLTF. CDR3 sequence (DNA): TGTGCCAGCAGGCACAGGGGTAAGGGGGCCAACGTCCTGACTTTC.

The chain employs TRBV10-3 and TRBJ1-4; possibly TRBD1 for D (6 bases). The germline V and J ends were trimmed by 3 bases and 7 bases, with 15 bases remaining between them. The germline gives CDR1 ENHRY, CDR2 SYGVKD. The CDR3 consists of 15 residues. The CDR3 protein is CAISEGTGLGEKLFF. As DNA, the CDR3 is TGTGCCATCAGTGAAGGCACAGGGTTGGGTGAAAAACTGTTTTTT.

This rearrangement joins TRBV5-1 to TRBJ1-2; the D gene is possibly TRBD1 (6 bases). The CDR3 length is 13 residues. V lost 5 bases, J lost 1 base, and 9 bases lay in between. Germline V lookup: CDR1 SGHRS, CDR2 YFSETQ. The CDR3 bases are TGCGCCAGCAGGCGACAGGATAACTATGGCTACACCTTC. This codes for CASRRQDNYGYTF.

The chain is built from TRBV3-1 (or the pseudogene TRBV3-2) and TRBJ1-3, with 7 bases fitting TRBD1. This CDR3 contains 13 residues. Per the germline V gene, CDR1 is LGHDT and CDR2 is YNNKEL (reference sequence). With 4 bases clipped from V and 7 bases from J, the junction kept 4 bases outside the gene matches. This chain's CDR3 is CASSRMTGNTIYF. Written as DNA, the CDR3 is TGTGCCAGCAGCCGAATGACAGGGAACACCATATATTTT.

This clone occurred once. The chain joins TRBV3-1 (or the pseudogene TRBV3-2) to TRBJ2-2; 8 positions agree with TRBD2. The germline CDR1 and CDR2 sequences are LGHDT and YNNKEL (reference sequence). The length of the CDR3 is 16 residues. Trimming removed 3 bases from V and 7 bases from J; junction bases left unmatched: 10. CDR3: CASSQTSGGAIGELFF. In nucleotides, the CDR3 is TGTGCCAGCAGCCAGACTTCCGGGGGGGCTATCGGGGAGCTGTTTTTT.

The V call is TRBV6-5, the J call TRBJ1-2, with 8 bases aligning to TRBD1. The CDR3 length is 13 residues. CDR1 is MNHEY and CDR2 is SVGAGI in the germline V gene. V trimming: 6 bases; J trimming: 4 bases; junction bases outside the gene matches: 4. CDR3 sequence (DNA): TGTGCCAGCAGCCCGGACAGGGCCTATGGCTACACCTTC. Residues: CASSPDRAYGYTF.

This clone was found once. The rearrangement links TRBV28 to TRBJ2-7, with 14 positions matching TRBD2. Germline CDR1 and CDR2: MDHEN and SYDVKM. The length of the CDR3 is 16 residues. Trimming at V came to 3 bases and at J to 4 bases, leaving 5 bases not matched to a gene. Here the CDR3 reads CASSLGLAGDPYEQYF. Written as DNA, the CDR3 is TGTGCCAGCAGTTTGGGACTAGCGGGGGACCCTTACGAGCAGTACTTC.

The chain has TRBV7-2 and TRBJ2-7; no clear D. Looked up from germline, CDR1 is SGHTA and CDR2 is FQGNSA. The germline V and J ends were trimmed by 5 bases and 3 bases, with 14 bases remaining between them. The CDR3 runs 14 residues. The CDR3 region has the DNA TGTGCCAGCAGCCCCGGGTGGGTAGGCTACGAGCAGTACTTC. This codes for CASSPGWVGYEQYF.

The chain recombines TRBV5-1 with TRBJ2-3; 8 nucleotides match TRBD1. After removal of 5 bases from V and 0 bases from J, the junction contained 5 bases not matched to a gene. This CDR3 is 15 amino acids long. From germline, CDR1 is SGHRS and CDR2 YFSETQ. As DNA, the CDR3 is TGCGCCAGCAGTTTCAGGGGGCTGAGCACAGATACGCAGTATTTT. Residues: CASSFRGLSTDTQYF.

CDR3 region: CASSEGPAAGNTIYF. The CDR3 DNA is TGCGCCAGCAGCGAGGGCCCAGCGGCTGGAAACACCATATATTTT. The chain uses TRBV5-1 and TRBJ1-3; D unclear. The CDR3 is made up of 15 amino acids. V lost 4 bases and J 2 bases, leaving 13 bases between the germline ends. In germline, CDR1 is SGHRS, CDR2 YFSETQ. Drawing the rest from reference TRBV5-1 and TRBJ1-3, the complete variable domain is KAGVTQTPRYLIKTRGQQVTLSCSPISGHRSVSWYQQTPGQGLQFLFEYFSETQRNKGNFPGRFSGRQFSNSRSEMNVSTLELGDSALYLCASSEGPAAGNTIYFGEGSWLTVV.

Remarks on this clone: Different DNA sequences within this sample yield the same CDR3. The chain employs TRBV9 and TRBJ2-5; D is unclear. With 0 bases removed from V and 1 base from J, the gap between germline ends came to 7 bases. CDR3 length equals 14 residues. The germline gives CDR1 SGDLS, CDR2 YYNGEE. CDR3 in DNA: TGTGCCAGCAGCGTAGGTCCGGGCCAAGAGACCCAGTACTTC. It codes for CASSVGPGQETQYF. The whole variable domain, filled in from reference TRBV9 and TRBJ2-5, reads DSGVTQTPKHLITATGQRVTLRCSPRSGDLSVYWYQQSLDQGLQFLIQYYNGEERAKGNILERFSAQQFPDLHSELNLSSLELGDSALYFCASSVGPGQETQYFGPGTRLLVL.

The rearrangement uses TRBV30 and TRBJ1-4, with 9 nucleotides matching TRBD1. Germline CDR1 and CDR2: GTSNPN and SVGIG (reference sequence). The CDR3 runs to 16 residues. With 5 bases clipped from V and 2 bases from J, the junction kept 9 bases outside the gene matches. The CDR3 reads CAWSLGQGSTNEKLFF. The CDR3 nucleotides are TGTGCCTGGTCCCTGGGACAGGGTTCGACTAATGAAAAACTGTTTTTT.

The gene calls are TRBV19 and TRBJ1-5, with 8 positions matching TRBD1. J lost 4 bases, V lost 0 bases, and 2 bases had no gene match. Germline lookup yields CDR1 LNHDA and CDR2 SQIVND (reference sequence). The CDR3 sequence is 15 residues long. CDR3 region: CASSIEDRDNQPQHF. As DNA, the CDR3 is TGTGCCAGTAGTATAGAGGACAGGGATAATCAGCCCCAGCATTTT.

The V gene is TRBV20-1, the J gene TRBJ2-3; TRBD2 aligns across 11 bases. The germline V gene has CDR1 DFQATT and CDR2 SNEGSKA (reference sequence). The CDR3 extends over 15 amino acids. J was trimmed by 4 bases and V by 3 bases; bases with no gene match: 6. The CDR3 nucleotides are TGCAGTGCTAGTGAGGTAGCGGGAGGGGCAGATACGCAGTATTTT. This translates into CSASEVAGGADTQYF.

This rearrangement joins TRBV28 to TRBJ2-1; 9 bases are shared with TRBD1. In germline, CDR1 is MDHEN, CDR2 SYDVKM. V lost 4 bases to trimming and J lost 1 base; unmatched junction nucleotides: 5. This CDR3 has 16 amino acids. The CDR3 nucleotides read TGTGCCAGCAGTTGGGACAGGGATGGGTCCTACAATGAGCAGTTCTTC. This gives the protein CASSWDRDGSYNEQFF.

CDR3: CASSDSSSYNSPLHF. The DNA for the CDR3 is TGTGCCAGCAGTGACAGTAGCTCCTATAATTCACCCCTCCACTTT. The chain combines TRBV28 with TRBJ1-6, with D maybe TRBD1 (5 bases). The V and J ends lost 5 bases and 0 bases respectively, with 8 bases between them. The germline CDR1 and CDR2 sequences are MDHEN and SYDVKM. CDR3 length equals 15 residues. Filled out from reference TRBV28 and TRBJ1-6, the complete variable domain reads DVKVTQSSRYLVKRTGEKVFLECVQDMDHENMFWYRQDPGLGLRLIYFSYDVKMKEKGDIPEGYSVSREKKERFSLILESASTNQTSMYLCASSDSSSYNSPLHFGNGTRLTVT.

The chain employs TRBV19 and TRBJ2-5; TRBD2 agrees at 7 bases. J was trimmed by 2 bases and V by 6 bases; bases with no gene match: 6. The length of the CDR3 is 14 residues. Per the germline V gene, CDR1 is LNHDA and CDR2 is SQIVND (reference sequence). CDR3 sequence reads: CASRGGAGQETQYF. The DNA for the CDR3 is TGTGCCAGTAGGGGTGGAGCGGGACAAGAGACCCAGTACTTC.

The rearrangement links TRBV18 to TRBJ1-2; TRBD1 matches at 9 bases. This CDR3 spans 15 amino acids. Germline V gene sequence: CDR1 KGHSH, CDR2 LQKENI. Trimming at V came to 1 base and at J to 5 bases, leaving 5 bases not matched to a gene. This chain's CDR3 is CASSPQSGTGYGYTF. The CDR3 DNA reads TGTGCCAGCTCACCACAAAGTGGGACAGGGTATGGCTACACCTTC.

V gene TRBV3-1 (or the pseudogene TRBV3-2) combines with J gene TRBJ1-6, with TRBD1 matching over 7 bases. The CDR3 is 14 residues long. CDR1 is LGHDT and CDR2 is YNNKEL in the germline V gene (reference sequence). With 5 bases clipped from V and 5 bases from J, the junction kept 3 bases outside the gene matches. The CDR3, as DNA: TGTGCCAGCAGCTTCGGACAGGATAATTCACCCCTCCACTTT. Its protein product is CASSFGQDNSPLHF.

CDR3 bases: TGTGCCAGCAGTTACTCGACATCCCCCCTAGCCGGGGGTTCCTACAATGAGCAGTTCTTC. It is translated as CASSYSTSPLAGGSYNEQFF. The chain carries TRBV6-2 or TRBV6-3 and TRBJ2-1; TRBD2 might be the D (6 bases). The CDR3 runs 20 residues. The germline V and J ends were trimmed by 0 bases and 1 base, with 22 bases remaining between them. Germline-derived CDR1 and CDR2 are MNHEY and SVGEGT.

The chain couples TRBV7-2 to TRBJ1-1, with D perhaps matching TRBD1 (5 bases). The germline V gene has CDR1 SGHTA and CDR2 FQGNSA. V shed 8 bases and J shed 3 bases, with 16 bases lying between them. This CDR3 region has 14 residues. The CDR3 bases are TGTGCCAGCGACGTGGTCGGGGGACACACTGAAGCTTTCTTT. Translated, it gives CASDVVGGHTEAFF. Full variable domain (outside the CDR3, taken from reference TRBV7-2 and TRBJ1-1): GAGVSQSPSNKVTEKGKDVELRCDPISGHTALYWYRQSLGQGLEFLIYFQGNSAPDKSGLPSDRFSAERTGGSVSTLTIQRTQQEDSAVYLCASDVVGGHTEAFFGQGTRLTVV.

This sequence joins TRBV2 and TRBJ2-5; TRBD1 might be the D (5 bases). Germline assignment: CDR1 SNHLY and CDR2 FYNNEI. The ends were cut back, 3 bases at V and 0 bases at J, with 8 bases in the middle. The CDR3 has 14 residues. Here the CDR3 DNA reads TGTGCCAGCAGTGATTCACAGGACCAAGAGACCCAGTACTTC. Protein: CASSDSQDQETQYF.

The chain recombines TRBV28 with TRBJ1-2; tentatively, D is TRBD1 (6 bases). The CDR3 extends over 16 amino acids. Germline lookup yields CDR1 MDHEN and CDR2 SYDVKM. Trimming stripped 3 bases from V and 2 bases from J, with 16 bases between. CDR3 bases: TGTGCCAGCAGTTTCCAACAGGGCCTACTAAACTATGGCTACACCTTC. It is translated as CASSFQQGLLNYGYTF.

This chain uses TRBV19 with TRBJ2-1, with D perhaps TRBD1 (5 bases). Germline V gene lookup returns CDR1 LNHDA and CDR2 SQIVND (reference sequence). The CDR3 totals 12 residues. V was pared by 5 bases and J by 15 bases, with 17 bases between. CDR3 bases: TGTGCCAGTAGTCTCTCGCAGGGTAGCCCGTTCTTC. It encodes CASSLSQGSPFF. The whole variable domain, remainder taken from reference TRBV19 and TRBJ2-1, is DGGITQSPKYLFRKEGQNVTLSCEQNLNHDAMYWYRQDPGQGLRLIYYSQIVNDFQKGDIAEGYSVSREKKESFPLTVTSAQKNPTAFYLCASSLSQGSPFFGPGTRLTVL.

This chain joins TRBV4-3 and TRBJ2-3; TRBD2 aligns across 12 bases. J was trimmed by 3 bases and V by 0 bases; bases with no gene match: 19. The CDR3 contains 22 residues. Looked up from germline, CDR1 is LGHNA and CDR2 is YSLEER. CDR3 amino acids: CASSQEIRLGVRLAGVTDTQYF. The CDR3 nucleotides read TGCGCCAGCAGCCAAGAAATAAGACTCGGGGTGAGACTAGCGGGGGTTACAGATACGCAGTATTTT.

The CDR3 DNA reads TGTGCCAGCAGCCCCAACAGGCGAGCGGGCTATGGCTACACCTTC. It encodes CASSPNRRAGYGYTF. The chain links TRBV28 to TRBJ1-2, with D possibly TRBD1 on 5 matching bases. V shed 6 bases and J shed 4 bases, with 18 bases lying between them. This CDR3 contains 15 residues. Germline V lookup: CDR1 MDHEN, CDR2 SYDVKM.

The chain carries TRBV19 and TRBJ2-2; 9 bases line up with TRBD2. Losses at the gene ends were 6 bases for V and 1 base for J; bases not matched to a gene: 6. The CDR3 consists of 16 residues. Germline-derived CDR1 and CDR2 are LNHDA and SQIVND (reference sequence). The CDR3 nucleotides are TGTGCCAGTAGGACATCGACTAGCGGGAACACCGGGGAGCTGTTTTTT. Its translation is CASRTSTSGNTGELFF. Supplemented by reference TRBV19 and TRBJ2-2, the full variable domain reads DGGITQSPKYLFRKEGQNVTLSCEQNLNHDAMYWYRQDPGQGLRLIYYSQIVNDFQKGDIAEGYSVSREKKESFPLTVTSAQKNPTAFYLCASRTSTSGNTGELFFGEGSRLTVL.

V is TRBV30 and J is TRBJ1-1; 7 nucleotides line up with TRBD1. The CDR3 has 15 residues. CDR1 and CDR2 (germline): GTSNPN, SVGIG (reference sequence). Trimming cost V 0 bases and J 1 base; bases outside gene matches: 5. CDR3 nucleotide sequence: TGTGCCTGGAGTGTGAAGACAGGGAGGAACACTGAAGCTTTCTTT. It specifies CAWSVKTGRNTEAFF.

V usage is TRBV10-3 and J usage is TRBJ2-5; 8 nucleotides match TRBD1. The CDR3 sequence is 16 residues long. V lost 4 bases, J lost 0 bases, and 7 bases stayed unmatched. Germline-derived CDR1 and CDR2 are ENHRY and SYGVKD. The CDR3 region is CAISVGGQAYQETQYF. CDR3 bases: TGTGCCATCAGTGTCGGGGGACAGGCGTACCAAGAGACCCAGTACTTC.

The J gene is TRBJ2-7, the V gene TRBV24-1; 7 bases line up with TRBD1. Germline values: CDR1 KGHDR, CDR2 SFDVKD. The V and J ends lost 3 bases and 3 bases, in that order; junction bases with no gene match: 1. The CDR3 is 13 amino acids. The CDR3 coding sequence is TGTGCCACCAGTGATGCAGGGGGCTACGAGCAGTACTTC. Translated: CATSDAGGYEQYF.

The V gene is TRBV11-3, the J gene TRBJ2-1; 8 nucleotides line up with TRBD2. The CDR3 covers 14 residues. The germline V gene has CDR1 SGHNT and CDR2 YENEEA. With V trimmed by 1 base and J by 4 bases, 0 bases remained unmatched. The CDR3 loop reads CASSLAGGYNEQFF. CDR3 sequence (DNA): TGTGCCAGCAGCTTAGCGGGAGGGTACAATGAGCAGTTCTTC.